The entry that follows covers one T cell receptor beta chain sequence. The antigen it binds to is not known. The input lacks base qualities; no much larger clone sits a single base away. This sample stems from a study of memory CD4+ T cells and cytomegalovirus serostatus (dated by TCRdb to the late 2010s). Study-wide context: A total of roughly 35 healthy Belgian adults, of whom 9 were CMV seropositive and 24 were CMV seronegative, were included in the cohort. The study sequenced CD4+ memory TCRbeta repertoires of a Belgian cohort with known cytomegalovirus serostatus to replicate a published TCR-based CMV serostatus classifier. Overall study outcomes, separate from this receptor: For CMV serostatus prediction, a median bootstrapped AUC of 0.95 was reached with the original framework, and a median bootstrapped AUC of about 0.9 was reached with a US-trained random forest. The results were interpreted as suggesting that the CMV-associated TCR signature is mostly present in the CD4+ memory repertoire. Of about 180 previously reported CMV-associated TCRbeta sequences, about 68 appeared in the CD4+ memory repertoires, each in one to five individuals. On the Belgian cohort, the classifier based on the original framework reached a median bootstrapped AUC of roughly 0.94, with a 95% CI of 0.76-1.00. Only CD4+CD45RO+ memory cells were sequenced, in contrast to the original study, which included naive and memory CD4+ and CD8+ populations.

The Quick-DNA Microprep Kit was used to extract genomic DNA from the sorted cells. Amplification of TCRbeta DNA was done with the immunoSEQ hsTCRbeta kit, following the protocol from the manufacturer. An Illumina MiSeq instrument was used to sequence the TCRbeta libraries. As for how the authors treated the data: After out-of-frame sequences were removed, some 2 million distinct TCRbeta sequences remained, averaging about 66,813 per individual. Two values were used to score each individual: the count of 150 to 200 previously reported CMV-associated TCRbeta sequences and the total count of productive distinct TCRbeta sequences. A beta-binomial model was reimplemented in Python, and scikit-learn random forests with default parameters were trained on US cohort data. Classifier performance on the Belgian cohort was summarized as median AUC with percentile confidence intervals calculated over 10,000 bootstrap iterations. TCRdb's version of the immuneACCESS table is confined to in-frame rearrangements and falls short of the full clone set. An unresolved V gene accounts for under half of the shortfall where checked; the remainder is of unknown origin. V and J calls and clone size are those listed in that table; D and trimming were worked out from the DNA. This sample is represented by under 70,000 clones; around 80% of them were singletons. The ten biggest clones cover approximately 1% of the sample.

A FACSAria II was used to sort memory CD4+ T cells, defined as single viable CD3+CD4+CD8-CD45RO+ cells. CMV serostatus was determined using a Roche Elecsys assay that detects serum IgG against CMV pp150, pp28, p38 and p52. After thawing, total CD4+ T cells were enriched by positive selection with CD4 magnetic microbeads. The samples came from a separate study whose specific focus was interrogating the CD4+ T cell memory repertoire. Peripheral blood mononuclear cells were isolated and cryopreserved according to standard operating procedures, and serum was stored at -80 degrees C. The staining relied on CD3-PerCP (BW264/56), CD4-APC (RPA-T4), CD45RO-PE (UCHT1) and CD8-Pacific Orange (3B5) antibodies, and Sytox blue was used to exclude non-viable cells. Looking up the germline V gene yields CDR1 MDHEN and CDR2 SYDVKM. The CDR3 goes from the cysteine to the phenylalanine over 15 residues. Left in the record is the CDR3 DNA by itself, 45 bases read in frame from the first base. Trimming removed 6 bases from V and 2 bases from J; the gene matches leave 3 bases unexplained.

The receptor's source is an adult in good health and CMV-seronegative. The chain couples TRBV28 to TRBJ2-6, and 8 junction bases match TRBD1. Sample: memory CD4+ T cells from blood. The CDR3: CASSLTGAGANVLTF. The nucleotide sequence is given as TGTGCCAGCAGCCTGACAGGGGCTGGGGCCAACGTCCTGACTTTC.